This T cell receptor beta chain was observed in a study of cytomegalovirus exposure and HLA in healthy donors. Vbeta (60) and Jbeta (13) primers were used in the PCR. Produced via immunoSEQ multiplex PCR; TCRdb's table is partial and in-frame only. The sample shows under 200,000 clones, about 70% of them seen only once. The V gene's germline CDR1 is MNHEY and CDR2 SMNVEV (reference sequence). Trimming shortened V by 6 bases and J by 10 bases, and 13 bases separated the two germline ends. The length of the CDR3 is 13 residues. The receptor was derived from a young woman in good health and CMV-seronegative. Material for sequencing was PBMCs. The chain joins TRBV27 to TRBJ1-6; TRBD1 is a possible D gene (6 bases). The CDR3 sequence is CASRTWGQSPLHF. DNA of the CDR3: TGTGCCAGCAGGACGTGGGGGCAGTCACCCCTCCACTTT.